This T cell receptor beta chain appears in the sequencing data of a study of STAT5B mutations in CD4+ large granular lymphocyte leukemia. Study results and caveats: CD4-sorted patient repertoires seemed more clonal than healthy CD4+ repertoires. Less than 30% of private leukemic clonotypes occurred rarely in other patients' non-leukemic repertoires. TRBV06-family usage was enriched in top patient clones (8/27) versus controls (2/35).

Comments on this clone: Its antigen is unidentified.

The V end was cut by 2 bases, the J end by 4 bases, with 10 bases between. The CDR3 covers 15 residues. Germline lookup yields CDR1 SGHRS and CDR2 YFSETQ. How the authors handled the data: Productive clonotypes were detectable down to 2.59 x 10-5 frequency. TCRdb's copy holds only in-frame clones and misses some; the assay was immunoSEQ multiplex PCR. V, J and clone size are those of that table, while D and trimming were read from the DNA. The profile shows some 4,900 clones, 70% to 90% of them singletons. This chain uses TRBV5-1 with TRBJ2-6, with D uncertain. The clonotype comes from a man aged 40-55 years with CD4+ T-cell large granular lymphocyte leukemia. The sample taken for sequencing was PBMCs. In nucleotides, the CDR3 is TGCGCCAGCAGCTTACGAGTTCTGGGGGCCAACGTCCTGACTTTC. This sequence encodes CASSLRVLGANVLTF.